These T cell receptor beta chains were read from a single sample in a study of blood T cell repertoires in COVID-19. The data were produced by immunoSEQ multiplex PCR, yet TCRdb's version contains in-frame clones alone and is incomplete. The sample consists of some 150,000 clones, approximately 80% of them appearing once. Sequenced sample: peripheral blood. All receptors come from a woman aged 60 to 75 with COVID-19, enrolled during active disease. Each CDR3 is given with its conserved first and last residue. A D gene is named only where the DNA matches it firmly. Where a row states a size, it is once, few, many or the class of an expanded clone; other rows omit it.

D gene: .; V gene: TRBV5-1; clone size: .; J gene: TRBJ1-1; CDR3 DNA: TGCGCCAGCAGCTTCCCTTCAGGGGACACTGAAGCTTTCTTT; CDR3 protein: CASSFPSGDTEAFF
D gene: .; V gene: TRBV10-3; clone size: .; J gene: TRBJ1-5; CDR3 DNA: TGTGCCATCAGTGGTTCACAGGGACAGCCCCAGCATTTT; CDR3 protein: CAISGSQGQPQHF
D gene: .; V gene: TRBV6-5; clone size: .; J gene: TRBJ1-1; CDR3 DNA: TGTGCCAGCACCCAGACAGCCATGAACACTGAAGCTTTCTTT; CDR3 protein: CASTQTAMNTEAFF
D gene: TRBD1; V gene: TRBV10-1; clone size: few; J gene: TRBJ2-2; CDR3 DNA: TGCGCCAGCAGTGGTAGGGGGCCCGGGGAGCTGTTTTTT; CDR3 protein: CASSGRGPGELFF
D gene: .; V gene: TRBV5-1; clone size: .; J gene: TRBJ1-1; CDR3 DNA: TGCGCCAGCAGCTTGGAAGGGGTTGGGAACACTGAAGCTTTCTTT; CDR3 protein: CASSLEGVGNTEAFF
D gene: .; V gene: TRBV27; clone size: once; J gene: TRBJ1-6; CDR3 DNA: TGTGCCAGCAGTTTATTCCAAGTGGAGGAGAGCTCCTATAATTCACCCCTCCACTTT; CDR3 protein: CASSLFQVEESSYNSPLHF
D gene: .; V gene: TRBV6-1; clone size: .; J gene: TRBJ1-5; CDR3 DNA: TGTGCCAGCAGTGAAACGGCAGGGTACCAGCCCCAGCATTTT; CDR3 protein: CASSETAGYQPQHF
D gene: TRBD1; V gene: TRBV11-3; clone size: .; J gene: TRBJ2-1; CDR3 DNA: TGTGCCAGCAGCCCCGCCGGGACAGGGGGAAACAATGAGCAGTTCTTC; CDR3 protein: CASSPAGTGGNNEQFF
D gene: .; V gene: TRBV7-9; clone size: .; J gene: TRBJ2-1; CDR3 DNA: TGTGCCAGCAGCTCCCCGACAGCCCCATTCTCCTACAATGAGCAGTTCTTC; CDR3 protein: CASSSPTAPFSYNEQFF
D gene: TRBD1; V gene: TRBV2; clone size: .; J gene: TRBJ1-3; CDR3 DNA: TGTGCCGGTCACCCCGGGACAGCAAAAAGAAACACCATATATTTT; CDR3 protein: CAGHPGTAKRNTIYF
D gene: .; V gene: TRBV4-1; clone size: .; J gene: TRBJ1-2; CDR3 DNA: TGCGCCAGCAGCCGCGTACAGGGCCCCTATGGCTACACCTTC; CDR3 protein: CASSRVQGPYGYTF
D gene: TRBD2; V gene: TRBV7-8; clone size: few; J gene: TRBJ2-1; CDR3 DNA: TGTGCCAGCAGCTTCGGACTAGCGGCCCCTAATGAGCAGTTCTTC; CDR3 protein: CASSFGLAAPNEQFF
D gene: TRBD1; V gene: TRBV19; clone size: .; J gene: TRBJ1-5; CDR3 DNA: TGTGCCAGTAGTTTCGGACAGGCGTTAAAGCCCCAGCATTTT; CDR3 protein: CASSFGQALKPQHF
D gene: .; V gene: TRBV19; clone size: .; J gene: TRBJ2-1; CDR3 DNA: TGTGCCAGTAGTATAAAACTCTTAAGCGGCTACAATGAGCAGTTCTTC; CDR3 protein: CASSIKLLSGYNEQFF
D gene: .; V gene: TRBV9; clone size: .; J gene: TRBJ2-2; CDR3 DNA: TGTGCCAGCAGCTTAAGGACAAACACCGGGGAGCTGTTTTTT; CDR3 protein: CASSLRTNTGELFF
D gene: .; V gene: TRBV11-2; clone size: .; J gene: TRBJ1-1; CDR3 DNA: TGTGCCAGCAGCAAAGACAGGAACACTGAAGCTTTCTTT; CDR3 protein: CASSKDRNTEAFF
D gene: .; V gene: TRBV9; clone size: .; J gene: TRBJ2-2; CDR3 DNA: TGTGCCAGCAGCGTAGCGGTCCTGAACACCGGGGAGCTGTTTTTT; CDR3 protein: CASSVAVLNTGELFF
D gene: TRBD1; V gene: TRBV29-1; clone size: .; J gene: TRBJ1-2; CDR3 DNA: TGCAGCGTCGACACAGGGGGGATCTATGGCTACACCTTC; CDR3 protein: CSVDTGGIYGYTF
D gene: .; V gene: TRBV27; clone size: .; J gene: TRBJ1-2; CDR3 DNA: TGTGCCAGCAGTCGGGGGGGCCCCATCTATGGCTACACCTTC; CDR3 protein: CASSRGGPIYGYTF
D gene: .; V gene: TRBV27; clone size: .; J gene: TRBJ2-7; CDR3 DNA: TGTGCCAGCAGTTCAGGCCTCCTTAACTACGAGCAGTACTTC; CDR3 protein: CASSSGLLNYEQYF
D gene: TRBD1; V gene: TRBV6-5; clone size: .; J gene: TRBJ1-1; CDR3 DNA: TGTGCCAGCAGTCCAAAGACAGGGGGGTCAACTGAAGCTTTCTTT; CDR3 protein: CASSPKTGGSTEAFF
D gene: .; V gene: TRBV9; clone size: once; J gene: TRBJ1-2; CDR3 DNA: TGTGCCAGCGGCCCGGACACCGACTTCTATGGCTACACCTTC; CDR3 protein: CASGPDTDFYGYTF
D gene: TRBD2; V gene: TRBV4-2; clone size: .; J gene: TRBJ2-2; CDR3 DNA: TGTGCCAGCAGCCAAGGTCTAGCGGGAGGAACCGGGGAGCTGTTTTTT; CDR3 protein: CASSQGLAGGTGELFF
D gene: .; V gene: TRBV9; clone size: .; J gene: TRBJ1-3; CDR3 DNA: TGTGCCAGCAGCGTAGCGAGCTCTGGAAACACCATATATTTT; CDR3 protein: CASSVASSGNTIYF
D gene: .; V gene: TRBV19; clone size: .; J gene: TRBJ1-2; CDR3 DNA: TGTGCCAGTAGTAGACAGGATTCGAACTATGGCTACACCTTC; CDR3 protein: CASSRQDSNYGYTF
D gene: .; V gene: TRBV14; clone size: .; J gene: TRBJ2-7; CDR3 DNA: TGTGCCAGCAGCTTAAAGTCGGGAGTTGGGCCGGGCGAGCAGTACTTC; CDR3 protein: CASSLKSGVGPGEQYF
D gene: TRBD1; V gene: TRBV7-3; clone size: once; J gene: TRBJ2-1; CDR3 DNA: TGTGCCAGCAGCTCCAAGCCAGGGGGTGGGGATGAGCAGTTCTTC; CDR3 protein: CASSSKPGGGDEQFF